The rows below give T cell receptor beta chains drawn from one sample of a study of monozygotic twins with inflammatory bowel disease. TCRdb re-called the 5' RACE reads; one entry per CDR3 protein, DNA not given. Its table records under 350,000 distinct CDR3 sequences. The material sequenced was blood. The receptors stem from a human donor with ulcerative colitis or Crohn's disease, or a healthy co-twin of an affected twin (not recorded which). Each CDR3 is given with its conserved first and last residue. Each record gives: V gene, J gene, CDR3 protein.

TRBV19	TRBJ2-1	CASSNRAEQFF
TRBV15	TRBJ2-7	CATSRASGSFTYEQYF
TRBV7-2	TRBJ2-5	CASSKVAFETQYF
TRBV5-1	TRBJ2-7	CASSDDPKGSGEQYF
TRBV20-1	TRBJ2-7	CSASINRDRGLVYF
TRBV12-3/TRBV12-4	TRBJ2-7	CASSFSRSTLYEQYF
TRBV7-9	TRBJ2-7	CASSPTQGIGYEQYF
TRBV7-9	TRBJ2-7	CASSTESYEQYF
TRBV20-1	TRBJ2-7	CSAGLAGNHEQYF
TRBV5-6	TRBJ2-2	CASSLVLNSRTPTGELFF
TRBV5-1	TRBJ1-1	CASFPFTGAPEAFF
TRBV6-4	TRBJ2-1	CASRYEGLGNIYEQFF
TRBV19	TRBJ2-7	CASSMKEGTNYEQYF
TRBV28	TRBJ2-1	CASNRLAGVIGEQFF
TRBV7-2	TRBJ1-1	CASSFRRLNTEAFF
TRBV19	TRBJ2-5	CASSATGEGLAQYF
TRBV2	TRBJ2-3	CASTMDSADTQYF
TRBV18	TRBJ2-7	CASSPRQALTYEQYF
TRBV19	TRBJ2-7	CASSIRPPGQGHWEQYF
TRBV7-2	TRBJ2-7	CASSSPGTRGEQYF
TRBV5-4	TRBJ1-2	CASSTSGTGSTYGYTF
TRBV6-5	TRBJ2-7	CASSLEEPGLSYEQYF
TRBV12-3/TRBV12-4	TRBJ2-3	CASRGTSADTQYF
TRBV30	TRBJ1-5	CAWSWSTPTGNQPQHF
TRBV19	TRBJ1-5	CASSIGGVSNQPQHF
TRBV20-1	TRBJ2-7	CSARDSATYEQYF
TRBV12-3/TRBV12-4	TRBJ1-4	CASRAQGQKLFF
TRBV10-3	TRBJ2-3	CAIKGRGQVTDTQYF
TRBV3-1	TRBJ2-7	CASSPGPLSEQYF
TRBV2	TRBJ1-5	CASSEGFHRGNQPQHF
TRBV6-2/TRBV6-3	TRBJ2-7	CASSLSLREQYF
TRBV7-2	TRBJ2-4	CASSPQGGKNIQYF
TRBV6-5	TRBJ2-7	CASSSTTGHSYEQYF
TRBV6-5	TRBJ1-5	CASSYDLRQPQHF
TRBV7-2	TRBJ2-1	CASSFPGPYNEQFF
TRBV5-6	TRBJ1-4	CASSGGSRPNEKLFF
TRBV7-8	TRBJ1-5	CASSLGRLGGRRSNQPQHF